The text below deals with one T cell receptor beta chain. This clone was seen a single time. Its antigen is unknown. Within one base of it there is no much larger clone, and no base qualities were kept. The data derive from a study of blood T cell repertoires in COVID-19 (dated by TCRdb to the early 2020s). Context from the whole study: Samples from collaborators originated in the United States, Italy and Spain and spanned both the acute and convalescent phases of COVID-19. The material from the prospective study consisted of cDNA or gDNA derived from T cells, B-cell-depleted T cells, or PBMCs. The dataset comprised deeply sampled blood TCRbeta repertoires from subjects exposed to, actively infected with, or recovered from COVID-19. The repertoires were released in a freely available public database intended as a resource for research on the immune response to SARS-CoV-2. Samples came from the ongoing ImmuneRACE study (first 160 participants) plus 1,254 subjects from 6 global collaborators. A de-identified subject ID, COVID-19 status, age in years and sex were almost always included in the sample metadata. Where available, HLA class I and class II types were obtained from metadata supplied by the sample provider rather than from assay-based typing.

The immunoSEQ Assay, a bias-controlled multiplex PCR, was used to amplify TCRbeta CDR3 regions from genomic DNA. In the original analysis: The number of nucleated cells in each sample was estimated from the amplification of reference gene primers within the assay. To quantify the absolute abundance of each unique TCRbeta CDR3 rearrangement, sequence reads were collapsed and filtered. For each sample, productive Simpson clonality was calculated as the square root of Simpson's diversity index across productive rearrangements. TCRdb's version of the immuneACCESS table is confined to in-frame rearrangements and falls short of the full clone set. An unresolved V gene accounts for under half of the shortfall where checked; the remainder is of unknown origin. V, J and clone size are those of that table, while D and trimming were read from the DNA. Counted in this sample were some 180,000 clones; about nine tenths of them appeared once. The ten largest clones represent roughly 20% of the sample.

The research as a whole found: How much clinical and demographic metadata was included differed by source and by participant, and the metadata was provided uncurated.

Measured from the cysteine to the phenylalanine, the CDR3 is 16 residues long. Only the CDR3 portion is preserved as DNA: 48 bases, with reading frame beginning at the first base. V is trimmed back by 0 bases and J by 4 bases, and the junction contains 7 bases that no gene match accounts for. From a lookup of the germline V gene, CDR1 and CDR2 are KGHSH and LQKENI. The collaborating institutions used their own protocols to collect whole blood in K2EDTA tubes. For TCRbeta analysis, collaborators shipped samples as frozen whole blood, isolated PBMCs, or DNA extracted from either of those sample types.

This TCR came from a man between 65 and 85 years old with active or convalescent COVID-19. The sequenced material came from peripheral blood. The sequence joins TRBV18 to TRBJ2-3, and TRBD2 aligns with 7 junction nucleotides. Here is the DNA: TGTGCCAGCTCACCACCGGGAGGGATTGTGGCAGATACGCAGTATTTT. The translation is CASSPPGGIVADTQYF. The variable domain in full, with residues beyond the CDR3 obtained from the reference TRBV18 and TRBJ2-3 genes, is NAGVMQNPRHLVRRRGQEARLRCSPMKGHSHVYWYRQLPEEGLKFMVYLQKENIIDESGMPKERFSAEFPKEGPSILRIQQVVRGDSAAYFCASSPPGGIVADTQYFGPGTRLTVL.